The source of this T cell receptor beta chain is a study of glioma-infiltrating T cells after dendritic cell vaccination. On the study more broadly: Autologous tumor lysate was loaded overnight onto monocyte-derived dendritic cells grown approximately seven days with IL-4 and GM-CSF. Points from the study as a whole: Higher TCR clonality did not directly relate to longer survival.

As regards this clone: Its matching antigen is unknown.

The PCR used 60 V beta and 13 J beta primers. Clones were sequenced by immunoSEQ multiplex PCR, and TCRdb holds only the in-frame ones, with some missing. The sample has about 95,000 clones, roughly 84% seen once. This CDR3 has 14 amino acids. Looked up from germline, CDR1 is MNHNS and CDR2 is SASEGT. V gave up 7 bases and J gave up 7 bases; unmatched junction bases: 6. The sample was blood, taken before dendritic cell vaccination. The chain has TRBV6-1 and TRBJ2-5; 13 nucleotides align to TRBD2. The receptor was derived from a human donor with glioblastoma. DNA for the CDR3: TGTGCCAGCAAGGGACTAGCGGGACCCGGGACCCAGTACTTC. Encoded protein: CASKGLAGPGTQYF.